This T cell receptor (beta chain) appears in the sequencing data of a study of beta chain features in type 1 diabetes. Findings and caveats of the study: Across all four CD4+ subsets, people with type 1 diabetes showed modestly shorter TCRB CDR3s. There was a possibility that cDNA sequencing over-represented cells with high TCR expression.

Since all of the isolated RNA was reverse transcribed, expressed TCRB transcripts were what got sequenced. This table comes from immunoSEQ multiplex PCR, and its TCRdb copy is limited to in-frame clones, with some not included. The table lists roughly 140,000 clones, around 10% of them singletons, with around 2.1% in the top ten. A remark on this clone: Its antigen remains unknown.

The V end lost 2 bases, the J end lost 4 bases, and 8 bases lay between the germline ends. The CDR3 has 13 amino acids. CDR1 and CDR2 (germline): LNHNV, YYDKDF (reference sequence). The sample comprised central memory CD4+ T cells from blood. This TCR came from a man aged 18 to 29 in good health. The chain recombines TRBV15 with TRBJ2-5; D gene ambiguous. The CDR3 DNA is TGTGCCACCAGCAGACCTACCAGAGAGACCCAGTACTTC. Translated, it gives CATSRPTRETQYF.